This TCR beta chain was identified during a study of tumor-infiltrating lymphocytes in oesophageal squamous cell carcinoma. TCRdb re-derived calls from the PCR reads in MiXCR, one entry per CDR3 protein. The table includes about 12,000 distinct CDR3 sequences, approximately 52% detected once. Germline CDR1 reads SGHVS; CDR2 reads FQNEAQ. CDR3 length equals 14 residues. Trimming removed 8 bases at V and 0 bases at J, with 11 bases between. This sequence was found in a female donor with esophageal squamous cell carcinoma. Sequenced input: esophageal tumor tissue. This chain uses TRBV7-8 with TRBJ2-1; D gene uncertain. The CDR3 here is CASPFLRSYNEQFF. CDR3 in DNA: TGTGCCAGCCCTTTTTTGCGCTCCTACAATGAGCAGTTCTTC.